Shown below are 30 T cell receptor beta chains from a single sample sequenced in a study of T-cell memory formation after mild COVID-19. One entry per CDR3 protein results from TCRdb running MiXCR on the 5' RACE reads. The repertoire consists of around 150,000 distinct CDR3 sequences, with around 15% occurring once and the leading ten covering less than 15%. The sequencing input was PBMCs or a T cell subset sorted from them (not recorded which). The receptors come from an adult woman who had mild COVID-19 (a few samples of this study predate the infection). Cell type and time point are not known.

The V gene is TRBV14, the J gene TRBJ2-7; 8 bases map to TRBD2. With V trimmed by 2 bases and J by 0 bases, 15 bases remained unmatched. The CDR3 runs 19 residues. Germline CDR1 SGHDN, CDR2 FVKESK. CDR3 coding DNA: TGTGCCAGCAGCCAATTCGATAGCGGGGCAGTCGTCCCCTCCTACGAGCAGTACTTC. As protein: CASSQFDSGAVVPSYEQYF.

There are many counts of this clonotype. The chain is built from TRBV5-1 and TRBJ2-7; no clear D. The V end was cut by 1 base, the J end by 2 bases, with 10 bases between. Germline CDR1 and CDR2: SGHRS and YFSETQ. The CDR3 is 14 amino acids. The CDR3 bases are TGCGCCAGCAGCTTGTACGACGAAACCTACGAGCAGTACTTC. This translates into CASSLYDETYEQYF.

V gene TRBV12-3 or TRBV12-4 combines with J gene TRBJ2-1; 9 bases map to TRBD1. This CDR3 has 15 residues. Losses at the gene ends were 6 bases for V and 7 bases for J; bases not matched to a gene: 10. The CDR3 spells CASRPGQGQRNEQFF. For the CDR3, the DNA is TGTGCCAGCAGACCGGGACAGGGTCAGCGTAATGAGCAGTTCTTC.

The gene calls are TRBV7-3 and TRBJ2-3; maybe TRBD2 (5 bases). The length of the CDR3 is 15 residues. Germline values: CDR1 SGHTA, CDR2 FQGTGA. Deletions cut 4 bases from V and 2 bases from J, with 13 bases between. This CDR3 reads CASSSGRRPTDTQYF. The CDR3 nucleotides are TGTGCCAGCAGCTCGGGAAGGCGACCCACAGATACGCAGTATTTT.

This clonotype was picked up many times. The chain has TRBV5-5 and TRBJ2-3; unclear D gene. V was pared by 4 bases and J by 8 bases, with 11 bases between. Germline CDR1 reads SGHKS; CDR2 reads YYEKEE (reference sequence). The CDR3 runs 12 residues. CDR3 loop: CASSPEGSTQYF. The CDR3, as DNA: TGTGCCAGCAGCCCGGAAGGTAGTACGCAGTATTTT.

The table lists this clonotype with a few counts. V and J are TRBV11-2 and TRBJ2-7; D gene uncertain. Germline V lookup: CDR1 SGHAT, CDR2 FQNNGV. This CDR3 has 13 residues. Trimming pared 0 bases from V and 6 bases from J, leaving 9 bases between. This CDR3 reads CASSLEAASEQYF. Here the CDR3 DNA reads TGTGCCAGCAGCTTAGAGGCCGCGAGCGAGCAGTACTTC.

The V call is TRBV5-1, the J call TRBJ1-4; D gene uncertain. V was shortened by 1 base and J by 8 bases, with 15 bases between the two germline ends. This CDR3 spans 15 amino acids. Germline CDR1 and CDR2: SGHRS and YFSETQ. CDR3 sequence reads: CASSLSSGGGEKLFF. The CDR3, as DNA: TGCGCCAGCAGCTTGTCTTCGGGCGGAGGGGAAAAACTGTTTTTT. Drawing the rest from reference TRBV5-1 and TRBJ1-4, the complete variable domain is KAGVTQTPRYLIKTRGQQVTLSCSPISGHRSVSWYQQTPGQGLQFLFEYFSETQRNKGNFPGRFSGRQFSNSRSEMNVSTLELGDSALYLCASSLSSGGGEKLFFGSGTQLSVL.

This clonotype appeared a few times. The rearrangement uses TRBV9 and TRBJ1-2, with D possibly matching TRBD1 (5 bases). Trimming stripped 4 bases from V and 0 bases from J, with 13 bases between. The CDR3 extends over 15 amino acids. CDR1 and CDR2 (germline): SGDLS, YYNGEE. As DNA, the CDR3 is TGTGCCAGCAGCCCTCAGGGACTTGCTAACTATGGCTACACCTTC. Protein: CASSPQGLANYGYTF.

This clonotype was detected many times. The chain's CDR3 is CSARVGSYNEQFF. Written as DNA, the CDR3 is TGCAGTGCTAGGGTGGGCTCCTACAATGAGCAGTTCTTC. The chain is built from TRBV20-1 and TRBJ2-1, with unresolved D. The V end lost 3 bases, the J end lost 0 bases, and 6 bases lay between the germline ends. The germline CDR1 and CDR2 sequences are DFQATT and SNEGSKA (reference sequence). The CDR3 contains 13 residues.

A few counts support this clonotype. This chain links TRBV6-5 with TRBJ2-7; possibly TRBD1 for D (5 bases). V was clipped by 4 bases and J by 3 bases, with 10 bases between them. In germline, CDR1 is MNHEY, CDR2 SVGAGI. This CDR3 has 13 amino acids. The CDR3 DNA reads TGTGCCAGCAGTTCGTCAGGGCTCTACGAGCAGTACTTC. Translating it yields CASSSSGLYEQYF.

The sample holds many counts of this clonotype. The V call is TRBV12-3 or TRBV12-4, the J call TRBJ2-7; tentatively, D is TRBD1 (5 bases). V was shortened by 5 bases and J by 0 bases, with 14 bases between the two germline ends. The CDR3 sequence is 15 residues long. The CDR3 loop reads CASSAGAVLSYEQYF. The CDR3, as DNA: TGTGCCAGCAGTGCTGGGGCGGTGCTCTCCTACGAGCAGTACTTC.

This clonotype was picked up a small number of times. V usage is TRBV12-3 or TRBV12-4 and J usage is TRBJ1-2; D is undetermined. The V gene lost 6 bases and the J gene lost 1 base, with 12 bases spanning the gap. The CDR3 spans 14 residues. The CDR3 nucleotides are TGTGCCAGCAGCCGGGCGGGAGTTAACTATGGCTACACCTTC. Translated: CASSRAGVNYGYTF.

A few counts support this clonotype. This chain joins TRBV19 and TRBJ2-1, with D uncertain. The CDR3 is 15 amino acids. The V gene lost 4 bases and the J gene lost 7 bases, with 17 bases spanning the gap. Germline V lookup: CDR1 LNHDA, CDR2 SQIVND (reference sequence). CDR3 nucleotides: TGTGCCAGTAGTAGTTACAGACAAAAACTTAATGAGCAGTTCTTC. Translating gives CASSSYRQKLNEQFF.

This clonotype has just a few counts. The chain combines TRBV20-1 with TRBJ2-1, with 11 bases lining up with TRBD2. J gave up 5 bases and V 5 bases, and 2 bases lay outside the gene matches. The CDR3 loop spans 13 amino acids. Germline loops: CDR1 DFQATT, CDR2 SNEGSKA (reference sequence). The CDR3 is CSAPGLADNEQFF. CDR3 DNA sequence: TGCAGTGCTCCGGGACTAGCGGACAATGAGCAGTTCTTC.

This clonotype has a handful of counts. The chain carries TRBV7-3 and TRBJ2-7, with TRBD1 matching over 9 bases. Trimming removed 2 bases from V and 1 base from J; junction bases left unmatched: 9. This CDR3 is 17 amino acids long. Germline values: CDR1 SGHTA, CDR2 FQGTGA. In nucleotides, the CDR3 is TGTGCCAGCAGCTTAGGGACAGGGAAGTCCCCATCCTACGAGCAGTACTTC. Its protein is CASSLGTGKSPSYEQYF.

A remark on this clonotype: This clone may be a read error of a much larger clone one base away. DNA for the CDR3: TGTGCCAGCAGATCAGCGGGGCGCACAGATCCGCAGTATTTT. It is translated as CASRSAGRTDPQYF. This chain joins TRBV27 and TRBJ2-3, with 7 bases matching TRBD2. The CDR3 covers 14 residues. The germline gives CDR1 MNHEY, CDR2 SMNVEV (reference sequence).

In its sample, this clonotype was seen a few times. This chain joins TRBV18 and TRBJ2-5; 8 nucleotides match TRBD1. This CDR3 spans 14 amino acids. Germline CDR1 and CDR2: KGHSH and LQKENI. With V trimmed by 5 bases and J by 1 base, 3 bases remained unmatched. In DNA form, the CDR3 reads TGTGCCAGCTCAAGGACAGGGCGCCAAGAGACCCAGTACTTC. Residues: CASSRTGRQETQYF.

This clonotype came up a few times. The V call is TRBV5-1, the J call TRBJ1-2, with 9 bases that match TRBD1. V dropped 5 bases and J dropped 6; count of bases not matched to a gene: 2. Germline V CDR1 and CDR2: SGHRS, YFSETQ. This CDR3 spans 12 amino acids. CDR3 sequence: CASRGQGNGYTF. CDR3 coding DNA: TGCGCCAGCAGAGGACAGGGGAATGGCTACACCTTC.

A few counts support this clonotype. J is TRBJ2-6 and V is TRBV5-1; D gene uncertain. The CDR3 has 15 residues. CDR1 SGHRS and CDR2 YFSETQ come from the germline V gene. With 3 bases removed from V and 0 bases from J, the gap between germline ends came to 7 bases. CDR3 coding DNA: TGCGCCAGCAGCTCCATCCACTCTGGGGCCAACGTCCTGACTTTC. Amino acids: CASSSIHSGANVLTF.

The CDR3 spells CASSPLRDKNTGELFF. Here the CDR3 DNA reads TGTGCCAGCAGTCCCCTGAGAGACAAGAACACCGGGGAGCTGTTTTTT. The chain recombines TRBV12-3 or TRBV12-4 with TRBJ2-2; D unresolved. The length of the CDR3 is 16 residues. Trimming pared 5 bases from V and 1 base from J, leaving 14 bases between.

The chain carries TRBV12-3 or TRBV12-4 and TRBJ2-6; D might be TRBD1 (6 bases). The CDR3 has 15 amino acids. Trimming shortened V by 2 bases and J by 4 bases, and 9 bases separated the two germline ends. The CDR3 region is CASSLSGTGANVLTF. The CDR3 DNA is TGTGCCAGCAGTTTATCCGGGACAGGGGCCAACGTCCTGACTTTC.

V usage is TRBV7-3 and J usage is TRBJ2-1; the D is unclear. The CDR3 is 15 amino acids. Per germline, CDR1 SGHTA and CDR2 FQGTGA. V lost 1 base to trimming and J lost 4 bases, with 11 bases between them. As DNA, the CDR3 is TGTGCCAGCAGCTTAATTGATACCAGGTACAATGAGCAGTTCTTC. Protein: CASSLIDTRYNEQFF.

The chain joins TRBV20-1 to TRBJ2-7; 8 nucleotides match TRBD1. CDR3 length equals 13 residues. From germline, CDR1 is DFQATT and CDR2 SNEGSKA (reference sequence). V lost 3 bases to trimming and J lost 3 bases; unmatched junction nucleotides: 4. Here the CDR3 DNA reads TGCAGTGCTAGTGACAGGGGAATCTACGAGCAGTACTTC. Amino acids: CSASDRGIYEQYF.

The sample holds a few counts of this clonotype. The chain joins TRBV27 to TRBJ2-2, with a possible D match to TRBD2 (6 bases). V was clipped by 1 base and J by 6 bases, with 6 bases between them. This CDR3 is 13 amino acids long. The germline V gene has CDR1 MNHEY and CDR2 SMNVEV (reference sequence). DNA for the CDR3: TGTGCCAGCAGTTTATGGGGGGCCGGGGAGCTGTTTTTT. Translated: CASSLWGAGELFF.

The chain combines TRBV5-1 with TRBJ2-2; 7 bases match TRBD1. V gave up 3 bases and J gave up 0 bases; unmatched junction bases: 8. Germline lookup yields CDR1 SGHRS and CDR2 YFSETQ. The CDR3 length is 17 residues. DNA of the CDR3: TGCGCCAGCAGCTCCTTACCGGGACAGACGAACACCGGGGAGCTGTTTTTT. Its translation: CASSSLPGQTNTGELFF.

This clonotype has a handful of counts. The chain has TRBV7-2 and TRBJ2-1; 7 nucleotides align to TRBD1. The J segment lost 8 bases and the V segment lost 5 bases, leaving 12 bases of the junction unmatched. CDR3 length: 15 residues. Germline values: CDR1 SGHTA, CDR2 FQGNSA. CDR3 sequence reads: CASSKLMTGRYEQFF. The CDR3 nucleotides are TGTGCCAGCAGCAAATTAATGACAGGGCGCTATGAGCAGTTCTTC.

This clonotype occurred many times. The rearrangement links TRBV18 to TRBJ2-7; D unclear. V gave up 1 base and J gave up 6 bases, with 7 bases separating them. CDR1 KGHSH and CDR2 LQKENI come from the germline V gene. The CDR3 covers 12 residues. This CDR3 is CASSPQGTEQYF. The DNA for the CDR3 is TGTGCCAGCTCACCACAGGGTACCGAGCAGTACTTC.

The chain joins TRBV5-5 to TRBJ1-1, with TRBD1 matching over 11 bases. This CDR3 has 14 residues. Trimming took 4 bases from V and 3 from J; bases not matched to a gene: 2. Germline lookup yields CDR1 SGHKS and CDR2 YYEKEE (reference sequence). Here the CDR3 DNA reads TGTGCCAGCAGCGGGGGACAGGGGGACACTGAAGCTTTCTTT. Residues: CASSGGQGDTEAFF.

This clonotype came up a few times. The genes are TRBV9 and TRBJ2-1, with 10 bases fitting TRBD2. The germline CDR1 and CDR2 sequences are SGDLS and YYNGEE. The CDR3 contains 15 residues. The junction had 5 bases not matched to a gene; V was cut back by 6 bases and J by 2 bases. CDR3 in amino acids: CASNSAGGPYNEQFF. The CDR3 DNA follows: TGTGCCAGCAACTCAGCGGGAGGGCCCTACAATGAGCAGTTCTTC.

This clonotype was counted ten times or more. The CDR3 sequence is CASSLREGYEQYF. The CDR3 DNA reads TGTGCCAGCAGTTTAAGGGAGGGCTACGAGCAGTACTTC. V usage is TRBV12-3 or TRBV12-4 and J usage is TRBJ2-7, with TRBD2 identical over 7 bases. This CDR3 is built from 13 residues. With 2 bases clipped from V and 3 bases from J, the junction kept 1 base outside the gene matches.